The next 14 T cell receptor beta chains were all read from a single sample in a study of radiation and T cells in renal cell carcinoma. Described time point: baseline pretreatment blood. Treatment denoted: 15 Gy SBRT to primary tumor, nephrectomy 4 weeks later. Only in-frame clones appear in the TCRdb table, and some are missing; sequencing was by immunoSEQ multiplex PCR. There are some 150,000 clones in the sample; over 80% occur only once, and under 30% lies in the top ten. This specimen was blood, taken from a patient whose treatment included radiotherapy and nephrectomy. All receptors come from a woman in her 50s with renal cell carcinoma.

This sequence joins TRBV7-2 and TRBJ1-3; maybe TRBD1 (6 bases). Per germline, CDR1 SGHTA and CDR2 FQGNSA. The CDR3 is 16 amino acids. V lost 3 bases to trimming and J lost 0 bases, with 12 bases between them. The chain's CDR3 is CASSLGHLNSGNTIYF. The CDR3 DNA is TGTGCCAGCAGCTTGGGACACCTAAACTCTGGAAACACCATATATTTT.

The chain is built from TRBV25-1 and TRBJ2-5; 7 nucleotides align to TRBD2. Trimming at V came to 7 bases and at J to 5 bases, leaving 7 bases not matched to a gene. There are 13 residues in the CDR3. Germline assignment: CDR1 MGHDK and CDR2 SYGVNS. Written as DNA, the CDR3 is TGTGCCAGCAACCAACTGCGGGGGGAGACCCAGTACTTC. Translated, it gives CASNQLRGETQYF.

The chain recombines TRBV6-5 with TRBJ2-7; possible D gene TRBD1, 5 bases. This CDR3 contains 15 residues. The germline V gene encodes CDR1 MNHEY and CDR2 SVGAGI. With 5 bases removed from V and 3 bases from J, the gap between germline ends came to 17 bases. CDR3 DNA sequence: TGTGCCAGCAGTCGAACTCTAGACAGTTTCTACGAGCAGTACTTC. This translates into CASSRTLDSFYEQYF.

The chain is built from TRBV5-4 and TRBJ2-7; TRBD1 is a possible D gene (5 bases). This CDR3 spans 12 amino acids. Germline values: CDR1 SGHNT, CDR2 YYREEE (reference sequence). V lost 0 bases to trimming and J lost 4 bases, with 5 bases between them. The CDR3 here is CASSLDRYEQYF. DNA of the CDR3: TGTGCCAGCAGCTTGGACAGGTACGAGCAGTACTTC.

This clone was seen more than once but under ten times. The gene calls are TRBV15 and TRBJ1-5; D not certain. V lost 0 bases and J 1 base, leaving 4 bases between the germline ends. Per germline, CDR1 LNHNV and CDR2 YYDKDF (reference sequence). There are 14 residues in the CDR3. CDR3 in amino acids: CATSRDRSNQPQHF. As DNA, the CDR3 is TGTGCCACCAGCAGAGATCGGAGCAATCAGCCCCAGCATTTT.

The chain is built from TRBV19 and TRBJ2-7, with 8 bases fitting TRBD1. Per germline, CDR1 LNHDA and CDR2 SQIVND (reference sequence). The CDR3 is 15 amino acids. J gave up 0 bases and V 6 bases, and 7 bases lay outside the gene matches. The CDR3 DNA is TGTGCCAGTAGACCGGGACAGGAAAGCTCCTACGAGCAGTACTTC. This gives the protein CASRPGQESSYEQYF.

The chain links TRBV30 to TRBJ2-7; no reliable D call. Trimming shortened V by 1 base and J by 1 base, and 11 bases separated the two germline ends. The germline CDR1 and CDR2 sequences are GTSNPN and SVGIG (reference sequence). CDR3 length: 14 residues. Written as DNA, the CDR3 is TGTGCCTGGAGTGCCCGGCACGCTTCCTACGAGCAGTACTTC. Its translation is CAWSARHASYEQYF.

The chain combines TRBV7-9 with TRBJ1-6; possibly TRBD1 for D (5 bases). The V gene lost 3 bases and the J gene lost 5 bases, with 8 bases spanning the gap. CDR1 and CDR2 from the germline V gene are SEHNR and FQNEAQ (reference sequence). This CDR3 spans 14 amino acids. CDR3 sequence: CASSLLTDNSPLHF. CDR3 DNA sequence: TGTGCCAGCAGCTTGTTGACAGATAATTCACCCCTCCACTTT. Supplemented by reference TRBV7-9 and TRBJ1-6, the full variable domain reads DTGVSQNPRHKITKRGQNVTFRCDPISEHNRLYWYRQTLGQGPEFLTYFQNEAQLEKSRLLSDRFSAERPKGSFSTLEIQRTEQGDSAMYLCASSLLTDNSPLHFGNGTRLTVT.

This clone is a singleton in its sample. V and J are TRBV9 and TRBJ1-1; D is ambiguous. The germline V gene has CDR1 SGDLS and CDR2 YYNGEE. V gave up 2 bases and J gave up 4 bases, with 15 bases separating them. The CDR3 spans 15 residues. In nucleotides, the CDR3 is TGTGCCAGCAGCGTCACGTCCGTGGGCCCCACTGAAGCTTTCTTT. It specifies CASSVTSVGPTEAFF.

The table lists this clone with a few counts. This chain links TRBV2 with TRBJ2-1, with 7 bases aligning to TRBD2. The CDR3 totals 12 residues. CDR1 is SNHLY, CDR2 FYNNEI, per germline. V shed 6 bases and J 8 bases; nucleotides not matched to a gene: 4. The CDR3 protein is CASSRAGDEQFF. In DNA form, the CDR3 reads TGTGCCAGCAGCCGGGCGGGGGATGAGCAGTTCTTC. The full variable domain, with the rest looked up from reference TRBV2 and TRBJ2-1, is EPEVTQTPSHQVTQMGQEVILRCVPISNHLYFYWYRQILGQKVEFLVSFYNNEISEKSEIFDDQFSVERPDGSNFTLKIRSTKLEDSAMYFCASSRAGDEQFFGPGTRLTVL.

The chain links TRBV15 to TRBJ1-5, with D tentatively TRBD1 (5 bases). The CDR3 is made up of 12 amino acids. V lost 3 bases to trimming and J lost 5 bases, with 5 bases between them. Germline CDR1 and CDR2: LNHNV and YYDKDF (reference sequence). The CDR3: CATSSRDQPQHF. Written as DNA, the CDR3 is TGTGCCACCAGCAGCAGGGATCAGCCCCAGCATTTT.

The V and J genes are TRBV28 and TRBJ2-3; D may be TRBD1 or TRBD2 (5 bases each). Per germline, CDR1 MDHEN and CDR2 SYDVKM. This CDR3 is built from 16 residues. With 4 bases removed from V and 5 bases from J, the gap between germline ends came to 19 bases. CDR3 sequence (DNA): TGTGCCAGCAGTTCCTGGGGGTCTACTCCGATAGATACGCAGTATTTT. Protein sequence: CASSSWGSTPIDTQYF.

V and J are TRBV4-3 and TRBJ2-2, with 7 positions matching TRBD2. Germline CDR1 LGHNA, CDR2 YSLEER. CDR3 size: 17 residues. After removal of 4 bases from V and 6 bases from J, the junction contained 14 bases not matched to a gene. CDR3 amino acids: CASSLRFGGSSPGELFF. CDR3 nucleotide sequence: TGCGCCAGCAGCCTTCGATTTGGCGGGAGCTCCCCCGGGGAGCTGTTTTTT.

The chain has TRBV5-4 and TRBJ2-3; maybe TRBD1 (7 bases). Germline V CDR1 and CDR2: SGHNT, YYREEE (reference sequence). The CDR3 is made up of 15 amino acids. The V end was cut by 4 bases, the J end by 6 bases, with 18 bases between. CDR3 amino acids: CASSPQGGIGDTQYF. The CDR3 DNA follows: TGTGCCAGCAGCCCCCAGGGGGGAATTGGGGATACGCAGTATTTT. Supplemented by reference TRBV5-4 and TRBJ2-3, the full variable domain reads ETGVTQSPTHLIKTRGQQVTLRCSSQSGHNTVSWYQQALGQGPQFIFQYYREEENGRGNFPPRFSGLQFPNYSSELNVNALELDDSALYLCASSPQGGIGDTQYFGPGTRLTVL.